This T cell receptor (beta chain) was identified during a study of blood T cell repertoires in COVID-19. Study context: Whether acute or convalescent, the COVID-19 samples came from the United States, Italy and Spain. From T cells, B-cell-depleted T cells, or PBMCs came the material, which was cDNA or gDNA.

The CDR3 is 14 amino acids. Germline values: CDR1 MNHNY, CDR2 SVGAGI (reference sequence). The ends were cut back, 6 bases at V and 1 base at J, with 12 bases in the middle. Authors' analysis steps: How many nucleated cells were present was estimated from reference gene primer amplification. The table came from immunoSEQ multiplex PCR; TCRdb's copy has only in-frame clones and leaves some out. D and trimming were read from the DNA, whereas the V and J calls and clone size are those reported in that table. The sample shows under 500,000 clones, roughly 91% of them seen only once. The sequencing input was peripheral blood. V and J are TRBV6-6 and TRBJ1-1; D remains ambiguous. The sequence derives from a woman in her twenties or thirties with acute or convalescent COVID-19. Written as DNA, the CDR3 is TGTGCCAGCAGCAACCGACGGGAGAACACTGAAGCTTTCTTT. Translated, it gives CASSNRRENTEAFF.